This T cell receptor (beta chain) stems from a study of shared clonotypes between healthy human individuals. Study-level findings and limits: Across subsets, estimated richness was generally greater for naive than for memory populations. Genetic and exposure-history diversity was limited by the small donor number.

V lost 1 base and J lost 4, with 11 bases in between. Germline CDR1 and CDR2: SGHRS and YFSETQ. The length of the CDR3 is 14 residues. Concerning this clone: Its antigen is currently unknown.

Across several immunoSEQ plates, the genomic DNA of each subset was split evenly. Method: immunoSEQ multiplex PCR; TCRdb's copy keeps in-frame clones and lacks some. The repertoire holds some 2,000,000 clones, with 90% to 95% as singletons. Source material: naive CD4+ T cells sorted from blood. Subset described: CD45RA+ positively selected. This TCR was sampled from a man aged 18 to 30 in good health. This chain uses TRBV5-1 with TRBJ1-1; possibly TRBD1 for D (6 bases). CDR3 coding DNA: TGCGCCAGCAGCTTGTTGGACAGTTTCACTGAAGCTTTCTTT. Translation gives CASSLLDSFTEAFF.